One sample yielded the 13 T cell receptor beta chains listed below, sequenced in a study of CD8+ T cells in alopecia areata. Extracted RNA was reverse transcribed into cDNA, the sequencing template. Only in-frame clones appear in the TCRdb table, and some are missing; sequencing was by immunoSEQ multiplex PCR. The sample lists 130,000 to 150,000 clones, 40% to 65% seen once, with roughly 0.92% in the top ten. This specimen was CD4+ T cells sorted from blood, taken at week 0. These TCRs come from a human donor with alopecia areata.

The chain uses TRBV30 and TRBJ1-1; perhaps TRBD1 as D (5 bases). This CDR3 spans 18 amino acids. Deletions cut 0 bases from V and 1 base from J, with 21 bases between. Germline CDR1 is GTSNPN and CDR2 is SVGIG (reference sequence). The CDR3 DNA is TGTGCCTGGAGTGTTAAATCGTTTAGGGGAGGGCGGAACACTGAAGCTTTCTTT. It translates to CAWSVKSFRGGRNTEAFF.

The V and J genes are TRBV5-1 and TRBJ2-6; no firm D call. Trimming took off 1 base at V and 1 base at J, with 15 bases between the two ends. Germline V CDR1 and CDR2: SGHRS, YFSETQ. This CDR3 is 18 amino acids long. CDR3 coding DNA: TGCGCCAGCAGCTTGTTCGGTGATTGGATGTCTGGGGCCAACGTCCTGACTTTC. It yields the protein CASSLFGDWMSGANVLTF.

The genes are TRBV19 and TRBJ2-5, with 9 bases that match TRBD1. J lost 2 bases, V lost 7 bases, and 8 bases had no gene match. CDR3 length: 15 amino acids. Germline V lookup: CDR1 LNHDA, CDR2 SQIVND (reference sequence). The CDR3 DNA is TGTGCCAGTAAGTGGACAGGGGCACGTCAAGAGACCCAGTACTTC. Its protein is CASKWTGARQETQYF.

V is TRBV29-1 and J is TRBJ2-5; no clear D gene. V was shortened by 4 bases and J by 5 bases, with 14 bases between the two germline ends. Germline CDR1 SQVTM, CDR2 ANQGSEA. CDR3 length: 13 residues. The CDR3 is CSVGHRHGETQYF. CDR3 nucleotides: TGCAGCGTTGGTCACCGCCACGGGGAGACCCAGTACTTC.

This clone was counted between two and nine times. The V call is TRBV28, the J call TRBJ2-7; D unresolved. This CDR3 is built from 12 residues. The V and J ends lost 3 bases and 2 bases respectively, with 5 bases between them. CDR1 and CDR2 (germline): MDHEN, SYDVKM. In DNA form, the CDR3 reads TGTGCCAGCAGTTTCCTAGCCTACGAGCAGTACTTC. It specifies CASSFLAYEQYF.

This clone was picked up a small number of times. This rearrangement joins TRBV30 to TRBJ2-7; D might be TRBD1 or TRBD2, each matching 5 bases. The V gene's germline CDR1 is GTSNPN and CDR2 SVGIG (reference sequence). V shed 0 bases and J shed 7 bases, with 16 bases lying between them. This CDR3 spans 14 amino acids. CDR3 DNA sequence: TGTGCCTGGAGTGTACGTTTGGGGGACGGAGAGCAGTACTTC. It is translated as CAWSVRLGDGEQYF.

The chain has TRBV9 and TRBJ1-2; unclear D gene. V shed 4 bases and J shed 2 bases, with 12 bases lying between them. Germline V gene lookup returns CDR1 SGDLS and CDR2 YYNGEE. The CDR3 consists of 14 residues. Written as DNA, the CDR3 is TGTGCCAGCAGCCCTCGGACGGCAAACTATGGCTACACCTTC. Translating it yields CASSPRTANYGYTF. The full variable domain, with the rest looked up from reference TRBV9 and TRBJ1-2, is DSGVTQTPKHLITATGQRVTLRCSPRSGDLSVYWYQQSLDQGLQFLIQYYNGEERAKGNILERFSAQQFPDLHSELNLSSLELGDSALYFCASSPRTANYGYTFGSGTRLTVV.

The CDR3 DNA reads as TGTGCCTGGAGTGCCGGGACAACCTACGAGCAGTACTTC. This encodes CAWSAGTTYEQYF. This chain joins TRBV30 and TRBJ2-7; the D gene is possibly TRBD1 (6 bases). V was trimmed by 1 base and J by 2 bases, leaving 9 bases between them. CDR1 is GTSNPN and CDR2 is SVGIG in the germline V gene (reference sequence). The CDR3 sequence is 13 residues long.

This chain uses TRBV29-1 with TRBJ2-2; possibly TRBD1 or TRBD2 for D (5 bases each). The CDR3 is made up of 15 amino acids. Germline-derived CDR1 and CDR2 are SQVTM and ANQGSEA. Trimming cost V 1 base and J 5 bases, with 14 bases left between them. The CDR3 region is CSVEARQGPTGELFF. The CDR3 nucleotides are TGCAGCGTTGAAGCGAGGCAGGGACCAACCGGGGAGCTGTTTTTT.

The chain combines TRBV4-1 with TRBJ2-1; 7 bases match TRBD1. Trimming at V came to 4 bases and at J to 4 bases, leaving 4 bases not matched to a gene. The germline V gene encodes CDR1 MGHRA and CDR2 YSYEKL. The CDR3 contains 14 residues. The CDR3 DNA reads as TGCGCCAGCAGCCCTAGACAGGGTTACAATGAGCAGTTCTTC. Translated: CASSPRQGYNEQFF.

The genes are TRBV29-1 and TRBJ2-7, with 9 bases that match TRBD1. V lost 4 bases and J lost 1; bases outside the gene matches: 5. The CDR3 runs 14 residues. Germline values: CDR1 SQVTM, CDR2 ANQGSEA. CDR3 sequence: CSVVRDRASYEQYF. CDR3 in DNA: TGCAGCGTTGTTAGGGACAGGGCATCCTACGAGCAGTACTTC.

The gene calls are TRBV30 and TRBJ1-1; possible D gene TRBD1, 6 bases. Germline CDR1 GTSNPN, CDR2 SVGIG (reference sequence). V was cut by 3 bases and J by 4 bases, with 15 bases left in between. The CDR3 spans 14 residues. The DNA for the CDR3 is TGTGCCTGGAGCAAAGGGGGTTTTTCCACTGAAGCTTTCTTT. It specifies CAWSKGGFSTEAFF.

The chain combines TRBV29-1 with TRBJ2-1; 7 bases line up with TRBD1. The CDR3 loop spans 18 amino acids. Trimming removed 0 bases from V and 7 bases from J; junction bases left unmatched: 18. CDR1 is SQVTM and CDR2 is ANQGSEA in the germline V gene. CDR3 amino acids: CSVEDRIGGVVKGNEQFF. The CDR3 nucleotides are TGCAGCGTTGAAGATCGCATAGGGGGCGTAGTCAAGGGGAATGAGCAGTTCTTC.